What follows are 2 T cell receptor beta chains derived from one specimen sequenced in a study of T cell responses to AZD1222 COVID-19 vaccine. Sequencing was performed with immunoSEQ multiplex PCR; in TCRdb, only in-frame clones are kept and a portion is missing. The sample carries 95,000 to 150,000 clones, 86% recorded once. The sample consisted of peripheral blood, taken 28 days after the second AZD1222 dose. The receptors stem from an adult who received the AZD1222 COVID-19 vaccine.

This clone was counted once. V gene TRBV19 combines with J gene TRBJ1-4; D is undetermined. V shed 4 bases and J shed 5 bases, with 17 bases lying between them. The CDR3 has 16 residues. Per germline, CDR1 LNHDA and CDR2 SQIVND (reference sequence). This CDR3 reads CASSTWEKGPNEKLFF. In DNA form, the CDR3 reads TGTGCCAGTAGTACCTGGGAAAAAGGACCAAATGAAAAACTGTTTTTT.

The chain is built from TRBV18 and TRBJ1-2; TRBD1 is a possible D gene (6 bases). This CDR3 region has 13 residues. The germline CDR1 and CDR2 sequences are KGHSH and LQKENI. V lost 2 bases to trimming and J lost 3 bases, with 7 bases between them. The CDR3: CASSPSGDYGYTF. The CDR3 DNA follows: TGTGCCAGCTCACCATCAGGGGACTATGGCTACACCTTC.